These 27 T cell receptor beta chains came from one sample sequenced in a study of blood T cell repertoires in COVID-19. The data were produced by immunoSEQ multiplex PCR, yet TCRdb's version contains in-frame clones alone and is incomplete. The sample lists 200,000 to 250,000 clones; roughly 84% were seen once. The specimen sequenced was peripheral blood. The receptors were gathered from a woman in her forties who had recovered from COVID-19.

Comment on this clone: The same CDR3 can be traced to other DNA sequences in this sample. V usage is TRBV7-2 and J usage is TRBJ2-2; 10 positions match TRBD1. The V gene end was trimmed by 1 base and the J gene end by 4 bases; junction bases not matched to a gene: 3. This CDR3 is built from 16 residues. Germline V gene data show CDR1 as SGHTA and CDR2 as FQGNSA. CDR3 DNA sequence: TGTGCCAGCAGCTTAGGGACAGGGGGTCGCACCGGGGAGCTGTTTTTT. It yields the protein CASSLGTGGRTGELFF.

The rearrangement joins TRBV30 to TRBJ2-1; D is possibly TRBD1 (5 bases). Trimming took off 2 bases at V and 5 bases at J, with 13 bases between the two ends. Germline values: CDR1 GTSNPN, CDR2 SVGIG (reference sequence). This CDR3 spans 14 amino acids. The CDR3 loop is CAWSPLGHDNEQFF. DNA for the CDR3: TGTGCCTGGAGTCCACTTGGACATGACAATGAGCAGTTCTTC.

V is TRBV6-1 and J is TRBJ2-5; D possibly corresponds to TRBD1 (5 bases). The V and J ends lost 3 bases and 4 bases respectively, with 12 bases between them. CDR3 size: 14 residues. Germline V gene data show CDR1 as MNHNS and CDR2 as SASEGT. CDR3 loop: CASSEMWGSETQYF. DNA for the CDR3: TGTGCCAGCAGTGAGATGTGGGGCTCAGAGACCCAGTACTTC.

Of note for this clone: Mismatch with germline at one junction end may stem from a read error. This chain connects TRBV7-7 to TRBJ2-5, with 7 bases fitting TRBD2. The V gene's germline CDR1 is SSHAT and CDR2 FNYEAQ (reference sequence). This CDR3 has 15 amino acids. This CDR3 reads CASSHNPGEGETQYF. CDR3 DNA: TGTGCTAGCAGCCATAATCCGGGGGAGGGGGAGACCCAGTACTTC.

The J gene is TRBJ1-1, the V gene TRBV25-1, with a weak D call TRBD1 (5 bases). In germline, CDR1 is MGHDK, CDR2 SYGVNS. V gave up 5 bases and J gave up 8 bases, with 12 bases separating them. This CDR3 spans 12 amino acids. The CDR3 DNA sequence: TGTGCCAGCAGTTTTGGGACTCTAGAAGCTTTCTTT. Amino acid sequence: CASSFGTLEAFF.

This chain links TRBV7-2 with TRBJ1-2; 9 nucleotides agree with TRBD1. The germline CDR1 and CDR2 sequences are SGHTA and FQGNSA. V trimming: 4 bases; J trimming: 7 bases; junction bases outside the gene matches: 4. This CDR3 is 13 amino acids long. CDR3 coding DNA: TGTGCCAGCAGCTCGACAGGGGGTTTTGGCTACACCTTC. Its protein product is CASSSTGGFGYTF.

The chain joins TRBV29-1 to TRBJ2-3, with TRBD2 matching over 15 bases. Germline values: CDR1 SQVTM, CDR2 ANQGSEA. This CDR3 has 16 residues. Losses at the gene ends were 6 bases for V and 3 bases for J; bases not matched to a gene: 7. The CDR3: CSVGTSGRRGTDTQYF. DNA for the CDR3: TGCAGCGTGGGGACTAGCGGGAGGAGGGGGACAGATACGCAGTATTTT.

The V call is TRBV7-3, the J call TRBJ2-1, with 10 bases fitting TRBD1. The CDR3 loop spans 16 amino acids. V dropped 5 bases and J dropped 6; count of bases not matched to a gene: 10. CDR1 and CDR2 from the germline V gene are SGHTA and FQGTGA. This CDR3 reads CASSLLAGQGTNEQFF. CDR3 nucleotide sequence: TGTGCCAGCAGCCTGTTGGCGGGACAGGGGACCAATGAGCAGTTCTTC.

CDR3 sequence (DNA): TGCGCCAGCAGCTCCGGTCGACTAGCGGGGGGGATAAATGAGCAGTTCTTC. It encodes CASSSGRLAGGINEQFF. V and J are TRBV5-1 and TRBJ2-1; 14 positions agree with TRBD2. V trimming: 3 bases; J trimming: 7 bases; junction bases outside the gene matches: 9. The germline V gene has CDR1 SGHRS and CDR2 YFSETQ. The CDR3 length is 17 residues.

The chain uses TRBV7-2 and TRBJ2-5; weak D call: TRBD2 (6 bases). Trimming cost V 3 bases and J 2 bases, with 13 bases left between them. The CDR3 has 15 residues. Germline values: CDR1 SGHTA, CDR2 FQGNSA. CDR3 protein: CASSFDSGRQETQYF. Written as DNA, the CDR3 is TGTGCCAGCAGCTTTGATAGCGGCCGGCAAGAGACCCAGTACTTC. Using reference TRBV7-2 and TRBJ2-5 for the parts outside the CDR3, the full variable domain is GAGVSQSPSNKVTEKGKDVELRCDPISGHTALYWYRQSLGQGLEFLIYFQGNSAPDKSGLPSDRFSAERTGGSVSTLTIQRTQQEDSAVYLCASSFDSGRQETQYFGPGTRLLVL.

This sequence joins TRBV30 and TRBJ2-1, with D tentatively TRBD2 (7 bases). Per germline, CDR1 GTSNPN and CDR2 SVGIG (reference sequence). V lost 2 bases and J 1 base, leaving 15 bases between the germline ends. The length of the CDR3 is 16 residues. The CDR3: CAWSFGGLRSYNEQFF. CDR3 coding DNA: TGTGCCTGGAGTTTCGGGGGGCTGAGGTCCTACAATGAGCAGTTCTTC.

The chain uses TRBV18 and TRBJ2-1; D gene unclear. V was pared by 2 bases and J by 9 bases, with 8 bases between. This CDR3 has 12 amino acids. The V gene's germline CDR1 is KGHSH and CDR2 LQKENI. The CDR3 sequence is CASSPVSGEQFF. The CDR3 DNA is TGTGCCAGCTCACCAGTTAGTGGTGAGCAGTTCTTC.

This chain joins TRBV4-2 and TRBJ1-5; 8 bases match TRBD1. CDR1 is LGHNA, CDR2 YNFKEQ, per germline. J was trimmed by 7 bases and V by 4 bases; bases with no gene match: 9. The CDR3 runs to 15 residues. The CDR3 nucleotides read TGTGCCAGCAGCCTTACCGGGACAGGAGCCCAGCCCCAGCATTTT. Translated, it gives CASSLTGTGAQPQHF.

This chain links TRBV27 with TRBJ1-1; maybe TRBD1 (5 bases). V was clipped by 4 bases and J by 1 base, with 16 bases between them. The CDR3 totals 16 residues. CDR1 is MNHEY, CDR2 SMNVEV, per germline (reference sequence). As DNA, the CDR3 is TGTGCCAGCAGTTGGCGGGAGCCCCAGGGGAACACTGAAGCTTTCTTT. Translated: CASSWREPQGNTEAFF.

This chain links TRBV11-3 with TRBJ2-6, with D possibly matching TRBD1 (6 bases). From germline, CDR1 is SGHNT and CDR2 YENEEA. V was clipped by 1 base and J by 3 bases, with 10 bases between them. The CDR3 is 16 amino acids. This chain's CDR3 is CASSLARGSGANVLTF. CDR3 DNA sequence: TGTGCCAGCAGCTTAGCAAGGGGGAGTGGGGCCAACGTCCTGACTTTC.

This clone was recorded only once. The genes are TRBV13 and TRBJ2-3, with 7 bases aligning to TRBD1. The CDR3 runs 15 residues. V lost 1 base, J lost 3 bases, and 4 bases stayed unmatched. Germline assignment: CDR1 PRHDT and CDR2 FYEKMQ (reference sequence). CDR3 sequence reads: CASSLEGQRTDTQYF. The CDR3 DNA sequence: TGTGCCAGCAGCTTAGAGGGACAGCGGACAGATACGCAGTATTTT.

This rearrangement joins TRBV6-5 to TRBJ2-7, with 7 bases matching TRBD1. CDR3 length: 15 amino acids. Looked up from germline, CDR1 is MNHEY and CDR2 is SVGAGI. The ends lost 4 bases at V and 3 bases at J; junction bases unmatched: 9. In DNA form, the CDR3 reads TGTGCCAGCAGTTCCCGTTTAGGGGGCTTCTACGAGCAGTACTTC. Its protein product is CASSSRLGGFYEQYF.

The rearrangement uses TRBV6-5 and TRBJ2-5; 8 bases are a match to TRBD1. The CDR3 extends over 14 amino acids. The J segment lost 2 bases and the V segment lost 5 bases, leaving 4 bases of the junction unmatched. Germline V CDR1 and CDR2: MNHEY, SVGAGI. The CDR3 protein is CASSIDRGQETQYF. The CDR3 coding sequence is TGTGCCAGCAGTATAGACAGGGGTCAAGAGACCCAGTACTTC.

The chain combines TRBV11-3 with TRBJ2-5, with D perhaps TRBD2 (5 bases). The CDR3 covers 14 residues. CDR1 and CDR2 (germline): SGHNT, YENEEA. V lost 6 bases, J lost 6 bases, and 17 bases lay in between. The DNA of the CDR3 is TGTGCCAGCAGGCCGGAGACGGGGTGGAAGACCCAGTACTTC. Encoded protein: CASRPETGWKTQYF.

The V gene is TRBV6-5, the J gene TRBJ2-3, with TRBD1 as a possible D gene (5 bases). The germline V gene encodes CDR1 MNHEY and CDR2 SVGAGI. Between the trimmed V and J ends, which lost 7 bases and 12 bases, there was a span of 14 bases. The CDR3 spans 11 residues. The CDR3 loop reads CASNQGISQYF. CDR3 coding DNA: TGTGCCAGCAACCAGGGAATCTCACAGTATTTT.

This chain uses TRBV19 with TRBJ2-7; TRBD2 is a possible D gene (5 bases). The CDR3 runs 13 residues. Germline-derived CDR1 and CDR2 are LNHDA and SQIVND (reference sequence). The germline V and J ends were trimmed by 7 bases and 0 bases, with 10 bases remaining between them. CDR3 protein: CASKGAGSYEQYF. For the CDR3, the DNA is TGTGCCAGTAAGGGAGCAGGCTCCTACGAGCAGTACTTC. The whole variable domain, remainder taken from reference TRBV19 and TRBJ2-7, is DGGITQSPKYLFRKEGQNVTLSCEQNLNHDAMYWYRQDPGQGLRLIYYSQIVNDFQKGDIAEGYSVSREKKESFPLTVTSAQKNPTAFYLCASKGAGSYEQYFGPGTRLTVT.

This clone was seen a few times. The chain employs TRBV2 and TRBJ1-6; tentative D call: TRBD1 (5 bases). The CDR3 loop spans 14 amino acids. V was clipped by 3 bases and J by 7 bases, with 10 bases between them. The germline CDR1 and CDR2 sequences are SNHLY and FYNNEI. The CDR3 sequence is CASSDGRVNSPLHF. Written as DNA, the CDR3 is TGTGCCAGCAGTGACGGCAGGGTAAATTCACCCCTCCACTTT.

The CDR3: CASSLAGGRSNYGYTF. CDR3 bases: TGTGCCAGCAGTTTGGCCGGGGGGAGATCTAACTATGGCTACACCTTC. J is TRBJ1-2 and V is TRBV28, with D tentatively TRBD1 (5 bases). The CDR3 is 16 residues long. The germline V gene has CDR1 MDHEN and CDR2 SYDVKM. V was shortened by 3 bases and J by 0 bases, with 14 bases between the two germline ends.

Written as DNA, the CDR3 is TGTGCCAGCAGCCCCGGACAGGGGGTTGGTTCACCCCTCCACTTT. It specifies CASSPGQGVGSPLHF. This chain uses TRBV7-2 with TRBJ1-6; 10 nucleotides agree with TRBD1. The CDR3 runs to 15 residues. Trimming cost V 5 bases and J 9 bases; bases outside gene matches: 7. Germline CDR1 SGHTA, CDR2 FQGNSA.

The chain employs TRBV3-1 (or the pseudogene TRBV3-2) and TRBJ1-2, with 9 bases identical to TRBD1. Germline assignment: CDR1 LGHDT and CDR2 YNNKEL (reference sequence). The ends lost 1 base at V and 8 bases at J; junction bases unmatched: 5. The length of the CDR3 is 14 residues. CDR3 DNA sequence: TGTGCCAGCAGCCAAGGCACAGGGGGCCGGGGCTACACCTTC. Protein sequence: CASSQGTGGRGYTF.

The V gene is TRBV4-3, the J gene TRBJ2-3; D is undetermined. V lost 1 base, J lost 2 bases, and 4 bases lay in between. The V gene's germline CDR1 is LGHNA and CDR2 YSLEER. The CDR3 extends over 13 amino acids. CDR3 bases: TGCGCCAGCAGCCAAGGGGCCACAGATACGCAGTATTTT. The encoded protein is CASSQGATDTQYF.

The chain joins TRBV5-1 to TRBJ2-2, with D unclear. The CDR3 has 15 residues. Germline V gives CDR1 SGHRS, CDR2 YFSETQ. The germline V and J ends were trimmed by 5 bases and 1 base, with 12 bases remaining between them. CDR3 in amino acids: CASSWSIGNTGELFF. The CDR3 coding sequence is TGCGCCAGCAGTTGGTCGATCGGGAACACCGGGGAGCTGTTTTTT.